The 5 T cell receptor beta chains below all came from one sample that was sequenced in a study of cytomegalovirus exposure and HLA in healthy donors. 60 Vbeta and 13 Jbeta primers were used in PCR. Only in-frame clones appear in the TCRdb table, and some are missing; sequencing was by immunoSEQ multiplex PCR. The sample lists about 140,000 clones, around 83% occurring once. What was sequenced was PBMCs. The receptors originated from a male donor in good health and CMV-seropositive.

This chain joins TRBV9 and TRBJ1-3; D gene ambiguous. The CDR3 is 14 amino acids. The V gene's germline CDR1 is SGDLS and CDR2 YYNGEE. V dropped 1 base and J dropped 0 bases, with 5 bases sitting between them. The CDR3 reads CASSVPGSGNTIYF. The DNA for the CDR3 is TGTGCCAGCAGCGTACCAGGCTCTGGAAACACCATATATTTT.

This chain joins TRBV19 and TRBJ2-3; D gene ambiguous. Trimming cost V 2 bases and J 0 bases, with 9 bases left between them. The CDR3 runs 15 residues. CDR1 and CDR2 from the germline V gene are LNHDA and SQIVND (reference sequence). In DNA form, the CDR3 reads TGTGCCAGTAGTATACGAGTCAGGAGCACAGATACGCAGTATTTT. The encoded protein is CASSIRVRSTDTQYF.

V is TRBV4-1 and J is TRBJ2-7; 9 bases are shared with TRBD1. CDR1 and CDR2 (germline): MGHRA, YSYEKL. The CDR3 sequence is 15 residues long. V trimming: 7 bases; J trimming: 1 base; junction bases outside the gene matches: 8. CDR3 DNA: TGCGCCAGCACCCAGACCGGGACAGGGTCCTACGAGCAGTACTTC. It translates to CASTQTGTGSYEQYF.

The chain is built from TRBV6-5 and TRBJ1-4, with a tentative D call TRBD1 (6 bases). The germline gives CDR1 MNHEY, CDR2 SVGAGI. The CDR3 runs to 15 residues. V was pared by 5 bases and J by 5 bases, with 15 bases between. The CDR3 loop is CASSNLQGRNEKLFF. CDR3 in DNA: TGTGCCAGCAGTAACCTACAGGGACGAAATGAAAAACTGTTTTTT.

There are a few counts of this clone. The rearrangement uses TRBV7-2 and TRBJ2-2; D call uncertain. CDR3 size: 13 residues. The germline CDR1 and CDR2 sequences are SGHTA and FQGNSA. V was clipped by 3 bases and J by 3 bases, with 5 bases between them. The CDR3: CASSLYYTGELFF. The CDR3 coding sequence is TGTGCCAGCAGCTTGTACTACACCGGGGAGCTGTTTTTT.